This TCR beta chain was observed in a study of blood T cell repertoires in COVID-19. This clone was recorded a few times. Using immunoSEQ multiplex PCR, the repertoire was profiled, and TCRdb retains in-frame clones only, with some absent. In the table there are approximately 450,000 clones, more than 85% of which are singletons. The CDR3 runs 9 residues. Trimming pared 9 bases from V and 3 bases from J, leaving 3 bases between. This TCR derives from a woman aged 25 to 45 with acute or convalescent COVID-19. The rearrangement uses TRBV12-3 or TRBV12-4 and TRBJ2-7; D unresolved. The sample consisted of peripheral blood. The CDR3 protein is CASYYEQYF. CDR3 DNA sequence: TGTGCCAGTTACTACGAGCAGTACTTC.